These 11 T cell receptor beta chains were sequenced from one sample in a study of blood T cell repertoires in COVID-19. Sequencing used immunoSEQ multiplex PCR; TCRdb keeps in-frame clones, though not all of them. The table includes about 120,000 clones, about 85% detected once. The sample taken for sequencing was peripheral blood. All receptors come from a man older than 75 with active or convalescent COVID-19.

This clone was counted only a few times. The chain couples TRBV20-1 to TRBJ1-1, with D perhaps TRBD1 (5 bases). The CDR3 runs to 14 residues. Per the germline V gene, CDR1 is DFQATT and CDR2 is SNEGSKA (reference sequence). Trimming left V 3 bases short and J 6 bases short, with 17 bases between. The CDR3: CSASSWGGGAEAFF. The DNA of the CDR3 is TGCAGTGCTAGTTCATGGGGGGGAGGTGCTGAAGCTTTCTTT.

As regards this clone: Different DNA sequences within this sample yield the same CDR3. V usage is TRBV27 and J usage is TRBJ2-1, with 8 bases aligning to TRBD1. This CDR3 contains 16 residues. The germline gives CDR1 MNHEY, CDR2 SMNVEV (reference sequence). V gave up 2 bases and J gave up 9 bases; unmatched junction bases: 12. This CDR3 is CASSLRGQGAGREQFF. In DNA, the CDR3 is TGTGCCAGCAGTTTAAGGGGGCAGGGGGCGGGCCGTGAGCAGTTCTTC.

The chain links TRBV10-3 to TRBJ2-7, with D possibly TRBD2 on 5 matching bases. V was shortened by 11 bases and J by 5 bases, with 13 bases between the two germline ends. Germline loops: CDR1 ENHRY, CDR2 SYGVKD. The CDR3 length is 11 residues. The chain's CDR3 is CAARVGDEQYF. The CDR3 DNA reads TGTGCCGCCCGGGTCGGGGACGAGCAGTACTTC.

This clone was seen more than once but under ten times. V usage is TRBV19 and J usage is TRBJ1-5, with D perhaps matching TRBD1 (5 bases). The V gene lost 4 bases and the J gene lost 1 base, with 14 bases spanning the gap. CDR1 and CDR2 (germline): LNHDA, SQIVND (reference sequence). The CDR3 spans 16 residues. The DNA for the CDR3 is TGTGCCAGTAGTACCTTTTTCAGGGTGAGCAATCAGCCCCAGCATTTT. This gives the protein CASSTFFRVSNQPQHF.

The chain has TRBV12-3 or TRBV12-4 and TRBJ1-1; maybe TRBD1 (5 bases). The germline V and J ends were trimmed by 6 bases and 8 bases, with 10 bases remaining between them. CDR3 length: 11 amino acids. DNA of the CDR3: TGTGCCAGCAGGTCCACAGGAGAAGCTTTCTTT. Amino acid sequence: CASRSTGEAFF.

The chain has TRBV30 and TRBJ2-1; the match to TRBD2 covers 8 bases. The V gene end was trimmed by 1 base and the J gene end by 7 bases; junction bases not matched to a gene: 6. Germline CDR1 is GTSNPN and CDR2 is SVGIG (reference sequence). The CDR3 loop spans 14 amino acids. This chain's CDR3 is CAWSGTSLRNEQFF. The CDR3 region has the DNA TGTGCCTGGAGTGGGACTAGCCTGCGAAATGAGCAGTTCTTC. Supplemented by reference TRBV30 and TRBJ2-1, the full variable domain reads SQTIHQWPATLVQPVGSPLSLECTVEGTSNPNLYWYRQAAGRGLQLLFYSVGIGQISSEVPQNLSASRPQDRQFILSSKKLLLSDSGFYLCAWSGTSLRNEQFFGPGTRLTVL.

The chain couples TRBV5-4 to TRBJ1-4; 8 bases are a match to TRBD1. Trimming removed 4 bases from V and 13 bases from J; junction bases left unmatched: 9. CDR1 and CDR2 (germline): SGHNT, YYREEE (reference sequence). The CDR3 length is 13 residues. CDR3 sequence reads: CASSPGWTGRLFF. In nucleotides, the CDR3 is TGTGCCAGCAGCCCTGGGTGGACAGGGAGACTGTTTTTT.

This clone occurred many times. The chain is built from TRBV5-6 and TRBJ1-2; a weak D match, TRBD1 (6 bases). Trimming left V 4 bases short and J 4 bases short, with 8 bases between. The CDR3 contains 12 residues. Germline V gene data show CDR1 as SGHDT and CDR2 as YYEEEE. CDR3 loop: CASSPGVYGYTF. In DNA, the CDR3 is TGTGCCAGCAGCCCAGGGGTCTATGGCTACACCTTC. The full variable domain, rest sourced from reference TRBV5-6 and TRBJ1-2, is DAGVTQSPTHLIKTRGQQVTLRCSPKSGHDTVSWYQQALGQGPQFIFQYYEEEERQRGNFPDRFSGHQFPNYSSELNVNALLLGDSALYLCASSPGVYGYTFGSGTRLTVV.

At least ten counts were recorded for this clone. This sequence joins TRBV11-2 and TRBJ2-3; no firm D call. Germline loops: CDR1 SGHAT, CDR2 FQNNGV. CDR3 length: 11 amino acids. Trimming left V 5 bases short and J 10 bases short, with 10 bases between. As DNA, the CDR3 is TGTGCCAGCAGCCCTGACCGGGCGCAGTATTTT. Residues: CASSPDRAQYF. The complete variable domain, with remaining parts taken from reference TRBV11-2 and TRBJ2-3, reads EAGVAQSPRYKIIEKRQSVAFWCNPISGHATLYWYQQILGQGPKLLIQFQNNGVVDDSQLPKDRFSAERLKGVDSTLKIQPAKLEDSAVYLCASSPDRAQYFGPGTRLTVL.

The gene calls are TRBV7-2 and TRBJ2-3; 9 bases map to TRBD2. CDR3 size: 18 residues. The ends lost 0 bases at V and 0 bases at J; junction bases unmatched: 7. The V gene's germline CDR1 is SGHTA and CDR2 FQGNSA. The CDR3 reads CASSLAFVSGGSTDTQYF. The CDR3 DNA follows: TGTGCCAGCAGCTTAGCGTTCGTTAGCGGGGGAAGCACAGATACGCAGTATTTT.

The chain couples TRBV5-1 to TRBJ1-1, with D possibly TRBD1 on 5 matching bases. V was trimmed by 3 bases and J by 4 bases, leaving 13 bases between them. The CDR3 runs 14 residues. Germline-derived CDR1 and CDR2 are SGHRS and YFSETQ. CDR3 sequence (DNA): TGCGCCAGCAGCTCTACAGGAGTTTCCACTGAAGCTTTCTTT. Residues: CASSSTGVSTEAFF.